This T cell receptor (beta chain) derives from a study of cytomegalovirus exposure and HLA in healthy donors. Overall study: An early release of data contained some 80 million unique TCRs, which came from HLA-typed donors. Findings of the study overall: Productive status was seen about 90% or about 30% of the time for most TCR beta V segments in an earlier analysis.

There are 15 residues in the CDR3. V was clipped by 4 bases and J by 8 bases; unmatched bases: 7. Germline values: CDR1 SGHNT, CDR2 YENEEA. With respect to this clone: The antigen remains unidentified.

Researchers ran the PCR with 60 Vbeta and 13 Jbeta primers. The protocol was immunoSEQ multiplex PCR, while the TCRdb copy is restricted to in-frame clones and leaves out a portion. The sample records around 150,000 clones, 71% being singletons. The source material was PBMCs. This rearrangement joins TRBV11-3 to TRBJ2-1, with 11 nucleotides matching TRBD2. The origin of this receptor is a woman aged 25 to 39 in good health and CMV-seronegative. DNA of the CDR3: TGTGCCAGCAGCTCTCTAGCGGGAGGATTCGATGAGCAGTTCTTC. This sequence encodes CASSSLAGGFDEQFF.